These 30 T cell receptor beta chains share one sample of origin, sequenced in a study of Ad26.COV2.S vaccination and SARS-CoV-2 variants. Data came from immunoSEQ multiplex PCR; TCRdb stores just in-frame clones and leaves some out. The table has roughly 270,000 clones, roughly 86% seen once; the top ten hold around 3.5%. Treatment: roughly 19 received Ad26.COV2.S at low or high dose, single or two shots; about 5 received placebo; per-sample allocation not given. Sampling happened 63 days after the first vaccine or placebo injection. The material was peripheral blood, obtained in a trial of Ad26.COV2.S vaccine versus placebo. Every receptor here comes from a person aged 18-60 years who received the Ad26.COV2.S COVID-19 vaccine or a placebo.

This clone was observed a single time. CDR3 DNA sequence: TGTGCCAGCAGCATTCTAGCGGGGGTTGGAGTGGAGCAGTTCTTC. Protein: CASSILAGVGVEQFF. This chain uses TRBV7-2 with TRBJ2-1; TRBD2 matches 10 bases. Germline V lookup: CDR1 SGHTA, CDR2 FQGNSA. V gave up 5 bases and J gave up 10 bases; unmatched junction bases: 11. CDR3 size: 15 residues.

The DNA of the CDR3 is TGTGCCAGCAGCCTTGTATGGGCGGGAGCCAACAATGAGCAGTTCTTC. Translation: CASSLVWAGANNEQFF. The rearrangement links TRBV5-8 to TRBJ2-1; 7 bases map to TRBD2. CDR1 and CDR2 (germline): SGHTS, YDEGEE. This CDR3 contains 16 residues. The V segment lost 4 bases and the J segment 5 bases; nucleotides outside the gene matches: 12.

The chain has TRBV4-2 and TRBJ2-3; D tentatively fits TRBD1 or TRBD2 (5 bases each). This CDR3 has 14 residues. Trimming removed 0 bases from V and 7 bases from J, with 11 bases in between. Germline V gene sequence: CDR1 LGHNA, CDR2 YNFKEQ. This CDR3 is CASSQDRGTYTQYF. CDR3 nucleotide sequence: TGTGCCAGCAGCCAAGATCGAGGGACGTATACGCAGTATTTT.

This clone was counted a single time. CDR3 residues: CSASGVGVNTEAFF. The CDR3 coding sequence is TGCAGCGCTTCAGGGGTGGGGGTGAACACTGAAGCTTTCTTT. The J gene is TRBJ1-1, the V gene TRBV29-1; tentatively, D is TRBD1 (6 bases). The V gene's germline CDR1 is SQVTM and CDR2 ANQGSEA. The CDR3 is 14 amino acids. Trimming shortened V by 7 bases and J by 0 bases, and 15 bases separated the two germline ends.

This clone came up once. This chain connects TRBV7-8 to TRBJ2-7, with 7 positions matching TRBD2. CDR3 length: 16 residues. Per the germline V gene, CDR1 is SGHVS and CDR2 is FQNEAQ. V lost 5 bases and J lost 3; bases outside the gene matches: 13. The CDR3 DNA reads TGTGCCAGCAGCCCACGGTGGGAGGGGTGGGACTACGAGCAGTACTTC. Its translation is CASSPRWEGWDYEQYF.

The rearrangement uses TRBV5-1 and TRBJ2-3; TRBD2 aligns across 10 bases. Germline loops: CDR1 SGHRS, CDR2 YFSETQ. This CDR3 contains 19 residues. Trimming removed 4 bases from V and 0 bases from J; junction bases left unmatched: 14. CDR3 DNA: TGCGCCAGCAGCCCAAGACATTCTAGCGGGGGAACTAGCACAGATACGCAGTATTTT. This encodes CASSPRHSSGGTSTDTQYF.

This chain connects TRBV7-9 to TRBJ2-7; 7 bases are a match to TRBD1. Germline V gene lookup returns CDR1 SEHNR and CDR2 FQNEAQ (reference sequence). V trimming: 2 bases; J trimming: 3 bases; junction bases outside the gene matches: 13. This CDR3 is built from 17 residues. The CDR3 DNA reads TGTGCCAGCAGCTTAAAACTTCCCGGGACAGCCCACTACGAGCAGTACTTC. It yields the protein CASSLKLPGTAHYEQYF.

The chain is built from TRBV9 and TRBJ2-1; D is uncertain. The V end was cut by 0 bases, the J end by 5 bases, with 9 bases between. The CDR3 runs 14 residues. The germline V gene encodes CDR1 SGDLS and CDR2 YYNGEE. Here the CDR3 reads CASSVGLYDNEQFF. DNA of the CDR3: TGTGCCAGCAGCGTAGGTCTATATGACAATGAGCAGTTCTTC.

This chain uses TRBV12-3 or TRBV12-4 with TRBJ1-2; D not resolved. The CDR3 consists of 13 residues. V was trimmed by 3 bases and J by 8 bases, leaving 13 bases between them. CDR3: CASSLFGQEGYTF. The CDR3 nucleotides read TGTGCCAGCAGTTTGTTCGGGCAAGAGGGCTACACCTTC.

This chain uses TRBV7-2 with TRBJ1-2, with unresolved D. This CDR3 is built from 14 residues. V gave up 4 bases and J gave up 6 bases, with 15 bases separating them. Germline V lookup: CDR1 SGHTA, CDR2 FQGNSA. The CDR3: CASSSPDPSDGYTF. In nucleotides, the CDR3 is TGTGCCAGCAGCTCTCCCGACCCTTCTGATGGCTACACCTTC.

V is TRBV28 and J is TRBJ1-2; D uncertain. This CDR3 comprises 14 residues. V lost 3 bases to trimming and J lost 4 bases, with 12 bases between them. Per the germline V gene, CDR1 is MDHEN and CDR2 is SYDVKM. The CDR3 coding sequence is TGTGCCAGCAGTTTGGGGAGAGGTGGCTATGGCTACACCTTC. It codes for CASSLGRGGYGYTF.

The chain combines TRBV2 with TRBJ1-1; 7 bases line up with TRBD1. The length of the CDR3 is 14 residues. V was pared by 6 bases and J by 4 bases, with 8 bases of the junction left unmatched. Germline CDR1 reads SNHLY; CDR2 reads FYNNEI. The DNA of the CDR3 is TGTGCCAGCAGAGACTACAGGGGTGGCACTGAAGCTTTCTTT. It is translated as CASRDYRGGTEAFF.

As concerns this clone: A much larger clone lies one base from this, so it may be a read error. The rearrangement joins TRBV2 to TRBJ2-2, with D unclear. The CDR3 contains 13 residues. Trimming stripped 6 bases from V and 0 bases from J, with 5 bases between. The germline gives CDR1 SNHLY, CDR2 FYNNEI. As DNA, the CDR3 is TGTGCCAGCAGAGACTCGAACACCGGGGAGCTGTTTTTT. This gives the protein CASRDSNTGELFF.

The chain uses TRBV19 and TRBJ1-6; D not certain. Germline CDR1 and CDR2: LNHDA and SQIVND (reference sequence). CDR3 length equals 13 residues. The V gene lost 9 bases and the J gene lost 5 bases, with 11 bases spanning the gap. This chain's CDR3 is CASTWTNNSPLHF. CDR3 nucleotides: TGTGCCAGCACCTGGACCAATAATTCACCCCTCCACTTT.

The chain recombines TRBV4-1 with TRBJ2-4, with 9 bases matching TRBD2. The germline CDR1 and CDR2 sequences are MGHRA and YSYEKL. There are 18 residues in the CDR3. The V segment lost 1 base and the J segment 1 base; nucleotides outside the gene matches: 8. CDR3 sequence (DNA): TGCGCCAGCAGCCAAGGACTAGCGGTTGGGGATGCCAAAAACATTCAGTACTTC. Its protein product is CASSQGLAVGDAKNIQYF.

V usage is TRBV11-2 and J usage is TRBJ2-7; 7 positions match TRBD1. The CDR3 has 14 residues. Germline V CDR1 and CDR2: SGHAT, FQNNGV. After removal of 5 bases from V and 6 bases from J, the junction contained 10 bases not matched to a gene. CDR3 coding DNA: TGTGCCAGCAGCATCTGGACAGGCTCGGGCGAGCAGTACTTC. It is translated as CASSIWTGSGEQYF. Full variable domain (outside the CDR3, taken from reference TRBV11-2 and TRBJ2-7): EAGVAQSPRYKIIEKRQSVAFWCNPISGHATLYWYQQILGQGPKLLIQFQNNGVVDDSQLPKDRFSAERLKGVDSTLKIQPAKLEDSAVYLCASSIWTGSGEQYFGPGTRLTVT.

The J gene is TRBJ2-5, the V gene TRBV14, with a possible D match to TRBD1 (6 bases). V lost 0 bases, J lost 3 bases, and 14 bases lay in between. The germline CDR1 and CDR2 sequences are SGHDN and FVKESK. The CDR3 spans 16 residues. CDR3 loop: CASSQDRFRGKETQYF. The CDR3 region has the DNA TGTGCCAGCAGCCAAGATCGGTTCAGGGGTAAAGAGACCCAGTACTTC.

The gene calls are TRBV19 and TRBJ2-1, with 9 nucleotides matching TRBD1. The CDR3 loop spans 15 amino acids. Per the germline V gene, CDR1 is LNHDA and CDR2 is SQIVND (reference sequence). J gave up 5 bases and V 4 bases, and 6 bases lay outside the gene matches. CDR3 coding DNA: TGTGCCAGTAGTAAGACAGGGGGTTTTGACAATGAGCAGTTCTTC. It is translated as CASSKTGGFDNEQFF.

J is TRBJ1-2 and V is TRBV2; 7 nucleotides line up with TRBD1. After removal of 4 bases from V and 0 bases from J, the junction contained 2 bases not matched to a gene. Germline CDR1 SNHLY, CDR2 FYNNEI. The CDR3 is 14 residues long. Here the CDR3 reads CASSGTGANYGYTF. The CDR3 nucleotides are TGTGCCAGCAGTGGGACAGGCGCTAACTATGGCTACACCTTC.

This chain uses TRBV7-3 with TRBJ2-6; D possibly corresponds to TRBD2 (5 bases). CDR1 is SGHTA, CDR2 FQGTGA, per germline. The V and J ends lost 5 bases and 0 bases respectively, with 11 bases between them. The CDR3 length is 16 residues. The CDR3 DNA sequence: TGTGCCAGCAGCCACTGGACTGTCTCTGGGGCCAACGTCCTGACTTTC. Its translation: CASSHWTVSGANVLTF.

This rearrangement joins TRBV3-1 (or the pseudogene TRBV3-2) to TRBJ1-5; no definite D call. Per the germline V gene, CDR1 is LGHDT and CDR2 is YNNKEL (reference sequence). Trimming removed 1 base from V and 4 bases from J, with 11 bases in between. The CDR3 is 15 amino acids. CDR3 coding DNA: TGTGCCAGCAGCCAAGGAGGGAGGGCTAATCAGCCCCAGCATTTT. It codes for CASSQGGRANQPQHF.

The CDR3 protein is CAISESSGSGNTIYF. The CDR3 region has the DNA TGTGCCATCAGTGAGTCGAGTGGTTCTGGAAACACCATATATTTT. The chain uses TRBV10-3 and TRBJ1-3; D not resolved. This CDR3 region has 15 residues. V lost 0 bases and J 1 base, leaving 7 bases between the germline ends. CDR1 and CDR2 from the germline V gene are ENHRY and SYGVKD.

The rearrangement uses TRBV5-1 and TRBJ1-2; maybe TRBD1 (5 bases). This CDR3 spans 14 amino acids. CDR1 is SGHRS, CDR2 YFSETQ, per germline. The V gene lost 4 bases and the J gene lost 7 bases, with 17 bases spanning the gap. For the CDR3, the DNA is TGCGCCAGCAGCACGACCTTTGGGGCTAGTGGCTACACCTTC. Protein product: CASSTTFGASGYTF. Full variable domain (outside the CDR3, taken from reference TRBV5-1 and TRBJ1-2): KAGVTQTPRYLIKTRGQQVTLSCSPISGHRSVSWYQQTPGQGLQFLFEYFSETQRNKGNFPGRFSGRQFSNSRSEMNVSTLELGDSALYLCASSTTFGASGYTFGSGTRLTVV.

This chain links TRBV7-2 with TRBJ2-7; 7 positions agree with TRBD1. Germline V gene sequence: CDR1 SGHTA, CDR2 FQGNSA. The junction had 13 bases not matched to a gene; V was cut back by 5 bases and J by 6 bases. The CDR3 extends over 15 amino acids. CDR3 coding DNA: TGTGCCAGCAGCGCCCGGACAGGTCTTCCCCTCGAGCAGTACTTC. Protein: CASSARTGLPLEQYF.

This sequence joins TRBV27 and TRBJ2-3; D gene ambiguous. This CDR3 has 13 amino acids. With 3 bases removed from V and 2 bases from J, the gap between germline ends came to 6 bases. Germline lookup yields CDR1 MNHEY and CDR2 SMNVEV (reference sequence). The CDR3 bases are TGTGCCAGCAGTTTCTACCTCACAGATACGCAGTATTTT. Its translation is CASSFYLTDTQYF.

The rearrangement uses TRBV27 and TRBJ2-7, with D perhaps matching TRBD2 (6 bases). Trimming took 1 base from V and 7 from J, leaving 17 bases between them. The CDR3 covers 15 residues. The germline CDR1 and CDR2 sequences are MNHEY and SMNVEV (reference sequence). CDR3: CASSLLSAGTVEQYF. In nucleotides, the CDR3 is TGTGCCAGCAGTTTATTAAGTGCGGGGACTGTTGAGCAGTACTTC.

J is TRBJ1-4 and V is TRBV18; D gene unclear. The CDR3 is made up of 15 amino acids. Per germline, CDR1 KGHSH and CDR2 LQKENI. Trimming took 0 bases from V and 4 from J, leaving 9 bases between them. The CDR3, as DNA: TGTGCCAGCTCACCACCGATGGCCGATAATGAAAAACTGTTTTTT. Its protein is CASSPPMADNEKLFF.

Worth noting for this clone: The same CDR3 also results from other DNA sequences found in this sample. The J gene is TRBJ1-1, the V gene TRBV7-3; D might be TRBD1 (5 bases). The CDR3 is 14 residues long. Germline CDR1 reads SGHTA; CDR2 reads FQGTGA. V was shortened by 2 bases and J by 1 base, with 8 bases between the two germline ends. CDR3 region: CASSLAGPNTEAFF. CDR3 DNA sequence: TGTGCCAGCAGCTTAGCAGGGCCGAACACTGAAGCTTTCTTT.

The V call is TRBV4-2, the J call TRBJ2-1; D is possibly TRBD2 (5 bases). Trimming pared 0 bases from V and 5 bases from J, leaving 8 bases between. The CDR3 sequence is 14 residues long. Germline-derived CDR1 and CDR2 are LGHNA and YNFKEQ. This CDR3 is CASSQEAANNEQFF. As DNA, the CDR3 is TGTGCCAGCAGCCAAGAAGCGGCTAACAATGAGCAGTTCTTC.

This chain joins TRBV28 and TRBJ2-1, with unresolved D. Germline assignment: CDR1 MDHEN and CDR2 SYDVKM. CDR3 size: 14 residues. Trimming pared 7 bases from V and 0 bases from J, leaving 10 bases between. DNA of the CDR3: TGTGCCAGCACCCCACGGATCTCCTACAATGAGCAGTTCTTC. Translated, it gives CASTPRISYNEQFF.